The rows below give T cell receptor beta chains drawn from one sample of a study of T cells in Graves' hyperthyroidism and ophthalmopathy. TCRdb recomputed calls from the multiplex PCR reads with MiXCR, one row per CDR3 protein. The table has approximately 510,000 distinct CDR3 sequences, more than 20% seen once. The sequenced material came from blood. The receptors shown here come from a man younger than 35 with Graves' hyperthyroidism. Both conserved end residues are part of each CDR3. The D gene is left open where the match is weak. Clone size appears in some rows only: once, few, many, or a class for an expanded clone.

cdr3_length clone_size j_call d_call v_call cdr3_aa cdr3_nt
16 . TRBJ2-5 TRBD2 TRBV5-1 CASSLYGTSGQETQYF TGCGCCAGCAGCTTGTACGGGACTAGCGGACAAGAGACCCAGTACTTC
16 . TRBJ1-1 . TRBV4-1 CASSPDGTWRDTEAFF TGCGCCAGCAGCCCCGACGGGACCTGGCGGGACACTGAAGCTTTCTTT
13 many TRBJ2-7 . TRBV6-2/TRBV6-3 CASGRTEYYEQYF TGTGCCAGCGGCCGGACAGAGTACTACGAGCAGTACTTC
13 many TRBJ2-5 . TRBV20-1 CSARPPYQETQYF TGCAGTGCTAGACCGCCGTACCAAGAGACCCAGTACTTC
15 . TRBJ2-5 . TRBV5-1 CASILLGTTQETQYF TGCGCCAGCATCTTGTTGGGGACAACCCAAGAGACCCAGTACTTC
15 few TRBJ2-7 . TRBV27 CASSLTGGPGSEQHF TGTGCCAGCAGTTTAACCGGGGGCCCCGGGAGCGAGCAGCACTTC
15 few TRBJ1-1 TRBD1 TRBV6-1 CASSGVRTGGTEAFF TGTGCCAGCAGTGGGGTCAGGACAGGGGGCACTGAAGCTTTCTTT
16 . TRBJ2-5 . TRBV7-3 CASSQTGASGYETQYF TGTGCCAGCAGCCAAACGGGGGCTAGCGGTTACGAGACCCAGTACTTC
14 . TRBJ1-1 TRBD1 TRBV6-1 CASTRGQGGTEAFF TGTGCCAGCACCCGGGGACAGGGGGGGACTGAAGCTTTCTTT
16 many TRBJ2-5 . TRBV6-1 CASSDSGLFLGETQYF TGTGCCAGCAGTGATTCCGGGCTTTTTTTAGGAGAGACCCAGTACTTC
16 few TRBJ2-7 TRBD2 TRBV6-5 CASSYWWREIPYEQYF TGTGCCAGCAGTTACTGGTGGCGGGAGATTCCCTACGAGCAGTACTTC
16 many TRBJ1-2 . TRBV12-3/TRBV12-4 CASSAPAGAGDYGYTF TGTGCCAGCAGTGCCCCCGCGGGGGCAGGGGACTATGGCTACACCTTC
16 many TRBJ2-5 . TRBV27 CASSLGGGGREETQYF TGTGCCAGCAGTTTAGGAGGAGGGGGGCGAGAGGAGACCCAGTACTTC
15 many TRBJ1-1 TRBD1 TRBV12-3/TRBV12-4 CASSLGDRANTEAFF TGTGCCAGCAGTTTAGGGGACAGGGCGAACACTGAAGCTTTCTTT
15 many TRBJ1-1 . TRBV27 CASSLNPGVGTEAFF TGTGCCAGCAGTTTAAATCCAGGGGTGGGCACTGAAGCTTTCTTT
12 . TRBJ2-7 . TRBV28 CASTLTGREQYF TGTGCCAGCACCCTTACGGGGCGGGAGCAGTACTTC
14 few TRBJ2-2 . TRBV11-3 CASSPQWNTGELFF TGTGCCAGCAGCCCGCAGTGGAACACCGGGGAGCTGTTTTTT
13 once TRBJ2-5 . TRBV27 CASSQSRGETQYF TGTGCCAGCAGTCAAAGCAGGGGAGAGACCCAGTACTTC
13 . TRBJ1-1 . TRBV19 CATKATGGTEAFF TGTGCCACCAAGGCCACGGGTGGCACTGAAGCTTTCTTT
13 . TRBJ1-2 TRBD1 TRBV6-2/TRBV6-3 CASFPGGHYGYTF TGTGCCAGCTTCCCAGGGGGGCACTATGGCTACACCTTC
18 few TRBJ2-6 . TRBV10-3 CAISESSRLVFGANVLTF TGTGCCATCAGTGAGTCGTCCCGACTAGTATTTGGGGCCAACGTCCTGACTTTC
15 many TRBJ2-5 TRBD1 TRBV6-1 CASSERQGRQETQYF TGTGCCAGCAGTGAAAGACAGGGTAGACAAGAGACCCAGTACTTC
12 few TRBJ2-7 TRBD1 TRBV6-1 CAEGDSPYEQYF TGTGCCGAGGGGGACAGTCCCTACGAGCAGTACTTC
14 . TRBJ2-7 . TRBV6-1 CASSEGGLPYEQYF TGTGCCAGCAGTGAAGGGGGTTTGCCCTACGAGCAGTACTTC
14 few TRBJ2-2 . TRBV19 CASSTTGSAGELFF TGTGCCAGTAGTACGACAGGTTCCGCCGGGGAGCTGTTTTTT
15 . TRBJ2-7 TRBD1 TRBV6-5 CASSSGQDLSYEQYF TGTGCCAGCAGTTCCGGACAGGACCTCTCCTACGAGCAGTACTTC
14 many TRBJ1-1 . TRBV12-3/TRBV12-4 CASSFETMNTEAFF TGTGCCAGCAGTTTTGAGACTATGAACACTGAAGCTTTCTTT
14 . TRBJ2-7 TRBD1 TRBV4-1 CASSLGQNTGDQYF TGCGCCAGCAGCCTCGGACAGAACACAGGGGACCAGTACTTC
18 many TRBJ2-5 TRBD2 TRBV13 CASSLGRFGGEYQETQYF TGTGCCAGCAGCTTAGGCCGATTCGGGGGGGAGTACCAAGAGACCCAGTACTTC
15 many TRBJ2-5 TRBD2 TRBV28 CASSLAGGLRETQYF TGTGCCAGCAGTCTAGCGGGGGGCCTGAGGGAGACCCAGTACTTC
13 many TRBJ2-7 . TRBV20-1 CSATGGGGYEQYF TGCAGTGCTACCGGCGGAGGGGGGTACGAGCAGTACTTC
14 many TRBJ2-5 TRBD2 TRBV3-1 CASSRGRGVETQYF TGTGCCAGCAGCCGAGGACGGGGGGTAGAGACCCAGTACTTC
14 . TRBJ2-5 . TRBV2 CASSERKGGETQYF TGTGCCAGCAGTGAAAGGAAGGGGGGAGAGACCCAGTACTTC
13 . TRBJ1-2 TRBD1 TRBV7-9 CASSPGGDWGYSF TGTGCCAGCAGCCCAGGGGGCGATTGGGGCTACAGCTTC
13 many TRBJ1-2 . TRBV10-3 CAITKGMLEGYTF TGTGCCATCACCAAGGGGATGCTAGAGGGCTACACCTTC
13 many TRBJ1-2 TRBD1 TRBV6-2/TRBV6-3 CASSFGQGYGYTF TGTGCCAGCAGTTTCGGACAGGGGTATGGCTACACCTTC
19 . TRBJ2-4 TRBD1 TRBV4-1 CASRLETGGSWLGKNIQYF TGCGCCAGCAGGCTCGAGACAGGGGGATCATGGCTGGGCAAAAACATTCAGTACTTC
12 many TRBJ2-7 . TRBV20-1 CSASDRSYEQYF TGCAGTGCTTCAGACAGGTCCTACGAGCAGTACTTC